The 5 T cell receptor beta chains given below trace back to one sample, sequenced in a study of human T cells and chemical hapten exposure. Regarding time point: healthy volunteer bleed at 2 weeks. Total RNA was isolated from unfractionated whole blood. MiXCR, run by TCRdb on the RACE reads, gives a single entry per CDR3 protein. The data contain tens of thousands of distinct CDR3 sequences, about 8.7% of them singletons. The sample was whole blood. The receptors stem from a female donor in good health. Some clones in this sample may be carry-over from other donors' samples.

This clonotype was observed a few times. DNA for the CDR3: TGTGCCAGTAGTATGCAGCGCTATGGCTACACCTTC. Its protein is CASSMQRYGYTF. The rearrangement joins TRBV19 to TRBJ1-2; D is unclear. V lost 3 bases and J 4 bases, leaving 6 bases between the germline ends. CDR1 is LNHDA and CDR2 is SQIVND in the germline V gene (reference sequence). The CDR3 totals 12 residues.

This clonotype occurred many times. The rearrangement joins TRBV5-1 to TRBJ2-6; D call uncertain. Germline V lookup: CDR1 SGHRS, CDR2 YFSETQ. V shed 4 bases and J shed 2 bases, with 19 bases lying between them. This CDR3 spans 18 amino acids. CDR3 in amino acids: CASSQTPIIGPGANVLTF. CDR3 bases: TGCGCCAGCAGCCAAACTCCCATTATAGGGCCTGGGGCCAACGTCCTGACTTTC.

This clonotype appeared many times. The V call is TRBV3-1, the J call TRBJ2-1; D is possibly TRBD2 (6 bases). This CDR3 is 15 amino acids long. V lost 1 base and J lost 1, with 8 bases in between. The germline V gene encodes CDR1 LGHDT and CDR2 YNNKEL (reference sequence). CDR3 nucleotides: TGTGCCAGCAGCCAAGGGAGGGAGTCCTACAATGAGCAGTTCTTC. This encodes CASSQGRESYNEQFF.

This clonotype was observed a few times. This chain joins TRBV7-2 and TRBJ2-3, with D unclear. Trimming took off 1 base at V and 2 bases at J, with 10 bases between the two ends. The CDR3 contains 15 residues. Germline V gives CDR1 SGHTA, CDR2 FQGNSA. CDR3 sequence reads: CASSLDSSLTDTQYF. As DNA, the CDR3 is TGTGCCAGCAGCTTAGATAGCTCTCTCACAGATACGCAGTATTTT.

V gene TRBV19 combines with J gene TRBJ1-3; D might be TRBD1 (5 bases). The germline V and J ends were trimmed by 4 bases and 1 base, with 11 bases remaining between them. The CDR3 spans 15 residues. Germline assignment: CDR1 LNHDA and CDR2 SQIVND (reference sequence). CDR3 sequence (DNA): TGTGCCAGTAGTAGGGGGGGATTATCTGGAAACACCATATATTTT. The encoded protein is CASSRGGLSGNTIYF.